The rows below give T cell receptor beta chains drawn from one sample of a study of shared clonotypes between healthy human individuals. The data were produced by immunoSEQ multiplex PCR, yet TCRdb's version contains in-frame clones alone and is incomplete. The table records 600,000 to 800,000 clones, roughly 72% of them present only once. Input material: memory CD4+ T cells sorted from blood. These TCRs come from a woman under 40 in good health. CDR3s include the opening cysteine and the closing phenylalanine or tryptophan. Each record gives: D gene, V gene, J gene, clone size, CDR3 DNA, CDR3 protein. D genes are given only for firm matches. The size entry is marked missing in some rows and otherwise reads once, few, many or a size class.

TRBD2,TRBV7-2,TRBJ2-1,.,TGTGCCAGCAGCTTAGAAGGCGGGAGGGCTGTCCAGTTCTTC,CASSLEGGRAVQFF
TRBD2,TRBV9,TRBJ2-3,.,TGTGCCAGCAGCGTAGGGCTAGCGGGAGGGGTGAGGGACACAGATACGCAGTATTTT,CASSVGLAGGVRDTDTQYF
TRBD1,TRBV25-1,TRBJ1-2,.,TGTGCCAGCAGCCGGGAGACAGGGAACTATGGCTACACCTTC,CASSRETGNYGYTF
.,TRBV5-4,TRBJ2-1,.,TGTGCCAGCAGCATGAGGGGATCGCTTTTGGACAATGAGCAGTTCTTC,CASSMRGSLLDNEQFF
.,TRBV4-1,TRBJ2-2,.,TGCGCCAGCAGCCAAGATCTTACAGGGGGGGAGCTGTTTTTT,CASSQDLTGGELFF
.,TRBV28,TRBJ2-5,.,TGTGCCAGCACCAAAGGGGGGTCTTTAGGAGAGACCCAGTACTTC,CASTKGGSLGETQYF
TRBD2,TRBV5-4,TRBJ2-7,.,TGTGCCAGCAGCGAGGGAGGGAGCTCCTACGAGCAGTACTTC,CASSEGGSSYEQYF
.,TRBV10-1,TRBJ2-2,.,TGCGCCAGCAGAAGGGGGGAAATCGGGGAGCTGTTTTTT,CASRRGEIGELFF
.,TRBV27,TRBJ1-2,.,TGTGCCAGCAAGGCCAGCGAATACTATGGCTACACCTTC,CASKASEYYGYTF
.,TRBV18,TRBJ2-7,.,TGTGCCAGCTCCCTCGGGATTGGGTCGGAACCCCTGTACGAGCAGTACTTC,CASSLGIGSEPLYEQYF
TRBD2,TRBV15,TRBJ2-7,.,TGTGCCACCAGCAGAGTGGCTAGCGGGAGCTACGAGCAGTACTTC,CATSRVASGSYEQYF
.,TRBV28,TRBJ2-7,.,TGTGCCAGCAGTTTGTACGGCACCCAGGAGCAGTACTTC,CASSLYGTQEQYF
.,TRBV29-1,TRBJ2-5,.,TGCAGCGTTGAAACGGCGCGTCAAGAGACCCAGTACTTC,CSVETARQETQYF
.,TRBV14,TRBJ1-1,.,TGTGCCAGCAGCCCCGCAGGAATGAACACTGAAGCTTTCTTT,CASSPAGMNTEAFF
.,TRBV15,TRBJ2-2,few,TGTGCCACCAGCAGAGACGCCGGCCCTTTGGGAGCGAACACCGGGGAGCTGTTTTTT,CATSRDAGPLGANTGELFF
TRBD2,TRBV19,TRBJ2-3,.,TGTGCCAGTAGTATAGATCCAGGACTAGCGGTCACAGATACGCAGTATTTT,CASSIDPGLAVTDTQYF
.,TRBV11-2,TRBJ2-6,.,TGTGCCAGCAGCTTAGTTGGGGCCAACGTCCTGACTTTC,CASSLVGANVLTF
TRBD2,TRBV9,TRBJ2-3,.,TGTGCCAGCAGCGTAGGGGAAACGGGAGCGGGAACAGATACGCAGTATTTT,CASSVGETGAGTDTQYF
TRBD2,TRBV6-4,TRBJ2-6,.,TGTGCCAGCAGTTCTAGCGGGAAACCCTCCTCTGGGGCCAACGTCCTGACTTTC,CASSSSGKPSSGANVLTF
.,TRBV6-5,TRBJ1-2,.,TGTGCCAGCAGTTACTCCCAGTGGAGGGATGGGTATGGCTACACCTTC,CASSYSQWRDGYGYTF
.,TRBV25-1,TRBJ2-3,.,TGTGCCAGCAGTGATCTTGACAGTAGCACAGATACGCAGTATTTT,CASSDLDSSTDTQYF
TRBD1,TRBV19,TRBJ2-5,.,TGTGCCAGTAGTATTATCGGGACAGGGGGCCAAGAGACCCAGTACTTC,CASSIIGTGGQETQYF
TRBD1,TRBV19,TRBJ2-2,.,TGTGCCAGTAGGACAGGGGGAAACACCGGGGAGCTGTTTTTT,CASRTGGNTGELFF
.,TRBV5-5,TRBJ2-2,.,TGTGCCAGCAGCTTGGGCCCGACAGCGAACACCGGGGAGCTGTTTTTT,CASSLGPTANTGELFF
TRBD2,TRBV18,TRBJ2-1,.,TGTGCCAGCTCACCAACTAGCGGGAGGTCACAGTTCTTC,CASSPTSGRSQFF
.,TRBV19,TRBJ1-5,.,TGTGCCAGTAGGGAAGGACGGGGTAGCAATCAGCCCCAGCATTTT,CASREGRGSNQPQHF
.,TRBV5-1,TRBJ1-1,.,TGCGCCAGCAGATCGGACATTTACACTGAAGCTTTCTTT,CASRSDIYTEAFF
.,TRBV10-3,TRBJ2-3,.,TGTGCCATCAGTGAGGGGTCTCCGACAGATACGCAGTATTTT,CAISEGSPTDTQYF
TRBD2,TRBV7-9,TRBJ2-7,few,TGTGCCAGCAGCTCGGTAGCGGGAGTCTACGAGCAGTACTTC,CASSSVAGVYEQYF
.,TRBV5-1,TRBJ2-7,.,TGCGCCAGCAGCTTTAGTTTCGGGAGAACGTATAACTACGAGCAGTACTTC,CASSFSFGRTYNYEQYF
.,TRBV6-1,TRBJ1-1,.,TGTGCCAGTATCCCAGCCCTGAACACTGAAGCTTTCTTT,CASIPALNTEAFF
.,TRBV7-2,TRBJ1-6,once,TGTGCCAGCAGCTTCTACAGCAATTCACCCCTCCACTTT,CASSFYSNSPLHF
.,TRBV9,TRBJ1-2,few,TGTGCCAGCAGCGTAGTCGCAGGGAGCTATGGCTACACCTTC,CASSVVAGSYGYTF
.,TRBV28,TRBJ2-7,.,TGTGCCAGCAGGGTGATCGGAGCGACCTACGAGCAGTACTTC,CASRVIGATYEQYF
TRBD1,TRBV19,TRBJ2-2,.,TGTGCCAGTAGTGTCCAGGGGGCGACCGGGGAGCTGTTTTTT,CASSVQGATGELFF
.,TRBV6-1,TRBJ1-2,many,TGTGCCAGCGTAGGCCGCAACTATGGCTACACCTTC,CASVGRNYGYTF
TRBD2,TRBV5-1,TRBJ2-3,.,TGCGCCAGCAGCCAATTCTCGGGACTAGCGGGAGGGACAGATACGCAGTATTTT,CASSQFSGLAGGTDTQYF
TRBD2,TRBV5-1,TRBJ2-1,.,TGCGCCAGCAGCTTGGATACTAGCGGGAGGTATGAGCAGTTCTTC,CASSLDTSGRYEQFF
TRBD1,TRBV5-1,TRBJ1-1,.,TGCGCCAGCAGCTCAGAAACAGGGGGGGCTGAAGCTTTCTTT,CASSSETGGAEAFF
TRBD1,TRBV7-8,TRBJ1-5,many,TGTGCCAGCAGCTCCTTGGGACAGGGACATAATCAGCCCCAGCATTTT,CASSSLGQGHNQPQHF
.,TRBV4-2,TRBJ1-1,.,TGTGCCAGCAGCAGGGGGGACGGGTTGCAGGGGCAAGCTTTCTTT,CASSRGDGLQGQAFF
.,TRBV6-1,TRBJ2-1,.,TGTGCCAGCCTCCCCTGGGGGGGCGACCTTGAGCAGTTCTTC,CASLPWGGDLEQFF
.,TRBV28,TRBJ2-7,.,TGTGCCAGCAGTTTATCAGCCGAGGGCTCCTACGAGCAGTACTTC,CASSLSAEGSYEQYF
.,TRBV6-6,TRBJ1-4,few,TGTGCCAGCAGGCAATACTCAGGAGAAAAACTGTTTTTT,CASRQYSGEKLFF
.,TRBV28,TRBJ2-5,once,TGTGCCAGCAGATCCGGGAGCCAAGAGACCCAGTACTTC,CASRSGSQETQYF
.,TRBV28,TRBJ2-7,.,TGTGCCAGCAGTTCAACCGGGACTTTCAGCTCCTACGAGCAGTACTTC,CASSSTGTFSSYEQYF
.,TRBV6-4,TRBJ2-1,.,TGTGCCAGCAGTGACCGTAGAACGGATGAGCAGTTCTTC,CASSDRRTDEQFF
TRBD2,TRBV10-2,TRBJ2-3,many,TGCGCCAGCAGAACTAGCGGGAAAACAGATACGCAGTATTTT,CASRTSGKTDTQYF
TRBD2,TRBV11-2,TRBJ2-1,.,TGTGCCAGCAGCTTAGGGACTAGCGGGATCTCTAGGCAGTTCTTC,CASSLGTSGISRQFF
.,TRBV2,TRBJ2-3,once,TGTGCCAGCAGTGAATACGTGTCCGCAGATACGCAGTATTTT,CASSEYVSADTQYF
TRBD1,TRBV4-2,TRBJ2-1,.,TGTGCCAGCAGCCAACCGGGACAGGGGGCGCGTGGGCAGTTCTTC,CASSQPGQGARGQFF
TRBD1,TRBV4-1,TRBJ1-5,.,TGCGCCAGCAGCCAAGGGACAGGAAAGAGCCGTCAGCCCCAGCATTTT,CASSQGTGKSRQPQHF
TRBD2,TRBV5-8,TRBJ2-1,.,TGTGCCAGCAGGTTACCACCCGGGACTAGCGGGTACAATGAGCAGTTCTTC,CASRLPPGTSGYNEQFF
.,TRBV5-6,TRBJ1-2,.,TGTGCCAGCAGCAGCCTGGGAAGGGATACAAACTATGGCTACACCTTC,CASSSLGRDTNYGYTF
.,TRBV18,TRBJ1-1,once,TGTGCCAGCTCACCAGACCTACAGGGAGGCACTGAAGCTTTCTTT,CASSPDLQGGTEAFF